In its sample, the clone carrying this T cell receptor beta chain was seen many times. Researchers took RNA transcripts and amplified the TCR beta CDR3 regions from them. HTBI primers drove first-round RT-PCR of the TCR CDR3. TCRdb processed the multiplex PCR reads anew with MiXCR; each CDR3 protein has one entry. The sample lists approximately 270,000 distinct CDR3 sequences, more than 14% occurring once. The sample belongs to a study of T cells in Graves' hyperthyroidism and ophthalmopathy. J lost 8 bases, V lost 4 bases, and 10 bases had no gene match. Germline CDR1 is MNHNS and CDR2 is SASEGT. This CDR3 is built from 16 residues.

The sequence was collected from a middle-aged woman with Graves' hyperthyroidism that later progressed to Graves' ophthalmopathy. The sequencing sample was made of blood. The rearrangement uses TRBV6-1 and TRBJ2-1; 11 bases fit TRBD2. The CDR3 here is CASSVRLAGGIDEQFF. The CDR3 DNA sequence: TGTGCCAGCAGTGTGCGGCTAGCGGGAGGAATCGATGAGCAGTTCTTC.